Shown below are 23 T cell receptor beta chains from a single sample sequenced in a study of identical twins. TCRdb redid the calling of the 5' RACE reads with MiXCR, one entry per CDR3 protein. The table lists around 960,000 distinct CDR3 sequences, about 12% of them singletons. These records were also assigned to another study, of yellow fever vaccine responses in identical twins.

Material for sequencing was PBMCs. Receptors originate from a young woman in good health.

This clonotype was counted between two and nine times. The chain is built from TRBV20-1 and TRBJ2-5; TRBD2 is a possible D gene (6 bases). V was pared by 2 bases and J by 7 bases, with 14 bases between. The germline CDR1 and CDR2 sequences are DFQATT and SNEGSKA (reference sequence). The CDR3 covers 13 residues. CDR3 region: CSARSLGGGTQYF. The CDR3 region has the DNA TGCAGTGCTAGATCCCTCGGGGGTGGGACCCAGTACTTC.

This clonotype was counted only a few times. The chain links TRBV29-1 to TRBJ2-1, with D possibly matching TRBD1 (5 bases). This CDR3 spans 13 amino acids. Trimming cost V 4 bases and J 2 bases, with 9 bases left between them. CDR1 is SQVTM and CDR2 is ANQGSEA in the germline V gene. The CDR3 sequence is CSVARGPYNEQFF. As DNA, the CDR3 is TGCAGCGTTGCAAGGGGTCCCTACAATGAGCAGTTCTTC.

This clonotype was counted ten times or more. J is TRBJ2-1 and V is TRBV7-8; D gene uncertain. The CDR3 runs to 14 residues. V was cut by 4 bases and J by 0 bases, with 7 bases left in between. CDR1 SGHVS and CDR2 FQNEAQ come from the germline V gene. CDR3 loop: CASSSKSSYNEQFF. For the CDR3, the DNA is TGTGCCAGCAGCTCAAAAAGCTCCTACAATGAGCAGTTCTTC.

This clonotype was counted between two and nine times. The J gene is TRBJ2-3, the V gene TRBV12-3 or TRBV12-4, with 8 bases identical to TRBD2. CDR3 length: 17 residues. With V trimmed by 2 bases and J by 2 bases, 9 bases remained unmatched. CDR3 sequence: CASSLPRIAGTTDTQYF. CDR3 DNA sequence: TGTGCCAGCAGTTTACCCCGCATAGCGGGAACCACAGATACGCAGTATTTT.

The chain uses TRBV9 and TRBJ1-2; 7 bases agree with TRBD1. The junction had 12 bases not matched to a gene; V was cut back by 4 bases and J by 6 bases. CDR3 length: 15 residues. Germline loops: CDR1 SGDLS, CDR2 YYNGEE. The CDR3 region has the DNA TGTGCCAGCAGCCCTTCTTTAGGGGGCCTAGATGGCTACACCTTC. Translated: CASSPSLGGLDGYTF.

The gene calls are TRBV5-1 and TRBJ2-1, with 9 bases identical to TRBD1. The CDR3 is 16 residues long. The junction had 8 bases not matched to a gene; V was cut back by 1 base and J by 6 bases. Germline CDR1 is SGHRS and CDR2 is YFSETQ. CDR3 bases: TGCGCCAGCAGCTTGTGGCGGGACAGGGTCAGCAATGAGCAGTTCTTC. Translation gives CASSLWRDRVSNEQFF.

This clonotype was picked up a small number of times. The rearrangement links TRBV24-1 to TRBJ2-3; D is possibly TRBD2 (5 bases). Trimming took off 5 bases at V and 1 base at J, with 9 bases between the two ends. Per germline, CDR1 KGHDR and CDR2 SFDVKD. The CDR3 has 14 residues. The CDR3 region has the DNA TGTGCCACCAGTGGCAGAGCGGGCACAGATACGCAGTATTTT. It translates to CATSGRAGTDTQYF.

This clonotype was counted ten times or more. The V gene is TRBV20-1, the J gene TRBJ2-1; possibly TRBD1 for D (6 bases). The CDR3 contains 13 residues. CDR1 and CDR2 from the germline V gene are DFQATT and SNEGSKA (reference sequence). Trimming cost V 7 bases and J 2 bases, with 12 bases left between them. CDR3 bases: TGCAGTGTCAGGGGCTATCCCTACAATGAGCAGTTCTTC. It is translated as CSVRGYPYNEQFF.

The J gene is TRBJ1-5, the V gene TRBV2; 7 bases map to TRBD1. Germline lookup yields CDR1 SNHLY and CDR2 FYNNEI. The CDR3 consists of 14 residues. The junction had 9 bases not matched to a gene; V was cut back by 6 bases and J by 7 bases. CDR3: CASSPGQFGQPQHF. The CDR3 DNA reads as TGTGCCAGCAGCCCGGGACAGTTCGGCCAGCCCCAGCATTTT.

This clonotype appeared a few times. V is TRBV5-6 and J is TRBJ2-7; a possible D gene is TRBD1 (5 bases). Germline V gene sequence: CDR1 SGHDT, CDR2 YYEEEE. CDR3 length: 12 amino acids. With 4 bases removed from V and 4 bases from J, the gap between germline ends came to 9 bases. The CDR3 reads CASSRQPYEQYF. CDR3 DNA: TGTGCCAGCAGCCGACAGCCGTACGAGCAGTACTTC.

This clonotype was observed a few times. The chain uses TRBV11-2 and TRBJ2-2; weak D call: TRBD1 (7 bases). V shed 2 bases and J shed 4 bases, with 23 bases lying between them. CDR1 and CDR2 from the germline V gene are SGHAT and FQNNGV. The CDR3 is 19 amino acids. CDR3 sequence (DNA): TGTGCCAGCAGCTTAAAGGCTAGCGCTACCCCAGGGGGCACCGGGGAGCTGTTTTTT. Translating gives CASSLKASATPGGTGELFF.

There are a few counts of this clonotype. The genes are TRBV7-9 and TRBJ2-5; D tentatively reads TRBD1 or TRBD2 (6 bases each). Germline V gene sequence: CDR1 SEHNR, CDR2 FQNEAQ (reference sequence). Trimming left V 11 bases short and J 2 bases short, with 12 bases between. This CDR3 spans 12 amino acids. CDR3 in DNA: TGTGCCTCGCAGGGGACTCAAGAGACCCAGTACTTC. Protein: CASQGTQETQYF.

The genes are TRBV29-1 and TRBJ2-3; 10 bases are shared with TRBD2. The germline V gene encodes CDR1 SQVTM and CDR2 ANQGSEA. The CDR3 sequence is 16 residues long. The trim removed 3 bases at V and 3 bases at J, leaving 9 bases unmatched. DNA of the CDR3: TGCAGCGTTGATTCCCCTAGCGGGGGCGGGACAGATACGCAGTATTTT. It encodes CSVDSPSGGGTDTQYF.

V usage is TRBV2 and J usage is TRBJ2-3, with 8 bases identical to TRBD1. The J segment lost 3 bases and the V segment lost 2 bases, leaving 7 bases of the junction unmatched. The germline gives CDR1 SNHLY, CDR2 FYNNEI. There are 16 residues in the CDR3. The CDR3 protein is CASSERQGAKTDTQYF. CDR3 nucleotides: TGTGCCAGCAGTGAACGGCAGGGGGCGAAGACAGATACGCAGTATTTT.

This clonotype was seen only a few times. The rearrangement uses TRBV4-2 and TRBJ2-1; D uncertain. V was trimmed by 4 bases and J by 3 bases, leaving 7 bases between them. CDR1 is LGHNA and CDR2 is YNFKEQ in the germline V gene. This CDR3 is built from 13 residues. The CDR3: CASSPSNYNEQFF. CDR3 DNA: TGTGCCAGCAGCCCCTCTAACTACAATGAGCAGTTCTTC.

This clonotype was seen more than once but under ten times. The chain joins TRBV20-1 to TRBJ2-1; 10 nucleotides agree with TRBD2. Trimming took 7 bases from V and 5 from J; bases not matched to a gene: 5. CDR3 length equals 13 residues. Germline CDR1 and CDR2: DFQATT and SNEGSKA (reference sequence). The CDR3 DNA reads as TGCAGTGTCACTAGCGGGATGAACAATGAGCAGTTCTTC. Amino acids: CSVTSGMNNEQFF.

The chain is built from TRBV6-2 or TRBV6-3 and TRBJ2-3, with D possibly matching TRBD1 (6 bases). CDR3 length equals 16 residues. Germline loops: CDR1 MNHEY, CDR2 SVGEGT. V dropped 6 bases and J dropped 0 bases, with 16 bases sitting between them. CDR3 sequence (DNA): TGTGCCAGCAGCCGCGACAGGACCACTAGCACAGATACGCAGTATTTT. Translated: CASSRDRTTSTDTQYF.

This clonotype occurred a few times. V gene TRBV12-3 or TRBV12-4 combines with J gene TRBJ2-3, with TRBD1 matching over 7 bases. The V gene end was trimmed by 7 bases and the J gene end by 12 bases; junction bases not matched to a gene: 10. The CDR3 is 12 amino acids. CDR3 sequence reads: CASTFWAGGQYF. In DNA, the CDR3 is TGTGCCAGCACTTTCTGGGCAGGGGGACAGTATTTT.

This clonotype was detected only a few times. CDR3 in DNA: TGCAGCGTTTCACTCACAAATTACTATGGCTACACCTTC. Amino acids: CSVSLTNYYGYTF. This chain joins TRBV29-1 and TRBJ1-2; D not certain. Germline-derived CDR1 and CDR2 are SQVTM and ANQGSEA. Deletions cut 5 bases from V and 3 bases from J, with 13 bases between. The CDR3 totals 13 residues.

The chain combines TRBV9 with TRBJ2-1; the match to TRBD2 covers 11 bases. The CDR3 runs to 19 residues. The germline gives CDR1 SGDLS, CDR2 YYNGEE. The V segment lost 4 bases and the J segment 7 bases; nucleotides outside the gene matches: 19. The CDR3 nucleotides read TGTGCCAGCAGCCACCGTGATGCAGAGACTAGCGGGGAGTTGAATGAGCAGTTCTTC. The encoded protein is CASSHRDAETSGELNEQFF.

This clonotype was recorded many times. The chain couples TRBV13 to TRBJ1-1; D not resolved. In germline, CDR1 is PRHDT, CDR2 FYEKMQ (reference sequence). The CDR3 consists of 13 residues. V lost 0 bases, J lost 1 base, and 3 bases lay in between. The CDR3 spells CASSLGWNTEAFF. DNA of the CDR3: TGTGCCAGCAGCTTAGGATGGAACACTGAAGCTTTCTTT.

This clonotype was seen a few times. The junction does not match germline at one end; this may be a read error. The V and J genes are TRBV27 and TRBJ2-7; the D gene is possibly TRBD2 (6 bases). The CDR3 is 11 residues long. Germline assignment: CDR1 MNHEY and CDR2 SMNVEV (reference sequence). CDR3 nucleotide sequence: TGTGCCAGCAGTCTCCGCCGTGGGGGAGGCTTC. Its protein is CASSLRRGGGF.

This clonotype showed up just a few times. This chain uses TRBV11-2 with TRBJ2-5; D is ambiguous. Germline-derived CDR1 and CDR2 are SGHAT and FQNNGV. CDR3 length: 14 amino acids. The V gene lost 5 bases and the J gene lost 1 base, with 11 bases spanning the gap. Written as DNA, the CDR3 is TGTGCCAGCAGCCAAATGATGGTCCAAGAGACCCAGTACTTC. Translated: CASSQMMVQETQYF. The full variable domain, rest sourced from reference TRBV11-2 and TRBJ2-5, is EAGVAQSPRYKIIEKRQSVAFWCNPISGHATLYWYQQILGQGPKLLIQFQNNGVVDDSQLPKDRFSAERLKGVDSTLKIQPAKLEDSAVYLCASSQMMVQETQYFGPGTRLLVL.